This TCR beta chain is from a study of blood T cell repertoires in COVID-19. Study in general: T cells, B-cell-depleted T cells, or PBMCs supplied cDNA or gDNA.

Source study methods: Using reference gene primer amplification, nucleated cell counts were estimated. Some clones are missing from TCRdb's copy, which holds only in-frame ones; the method was immunoSEQ multiplex PCR. The V and J calls and clone size are taken from that table; D and trimming were inferred from the DNA. The sample consists of about 200,000 clones, around nine tenths of them appearing once. CDR3 length: 15 amino acids. The V end was cut by 1 base, the J end by 7 bases, with 11 bases between. In germline, CDR1 is MNHEY, CDR2 SVGAGI. The origin of this receptor is a man in his 60s who had recovered from COVID-19. J is TRBJ1-6 and V is TRBV6-5; D is undetermined. The specimen sequenced was peripheral blood. The CDR3 spells CASSYLNEGNSPLHF. DNA of the CDR3: TGTGCCAGCAGTTACTTAAATGAGGGCAATTCACCCCTCCACTTT.